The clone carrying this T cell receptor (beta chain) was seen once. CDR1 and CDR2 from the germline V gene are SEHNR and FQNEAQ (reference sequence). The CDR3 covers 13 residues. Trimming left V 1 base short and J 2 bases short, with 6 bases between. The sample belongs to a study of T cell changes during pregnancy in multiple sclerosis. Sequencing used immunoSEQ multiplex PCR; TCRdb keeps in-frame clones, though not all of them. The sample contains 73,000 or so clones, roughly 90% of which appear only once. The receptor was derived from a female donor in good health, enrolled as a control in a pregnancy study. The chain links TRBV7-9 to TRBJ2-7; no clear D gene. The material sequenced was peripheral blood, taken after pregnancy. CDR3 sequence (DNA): TGTGCCAGCAGCTTAGAAATTACCTACGAGCAGTACTTC. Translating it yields CASSLEITYEQYF.